The 31 T cell receptor beta chains presented below share a single source sample, sequenced in a study of blood T cell repertoires in COVID-19. Sequencing used immunoSEQ multiplex PCR; TCRdb keeps in-frame clones, though not all of them. The sample records 70,000 to 95,000 clones, about 86% being singletons. Sequencing was performed on peripheral blood. The receptors were sampled from a woman in her 70s with acute or convalescent COVID-19.

This rearrangement joins TRBV7-9 to TRBJ2-7, with a tentative D call TRBD1 (5 bases). This CDR3 region has 13 residues. Germline CDR1 SEHNR, CDR2 FQNEAQ (reference sequence). Trimming left V 5 bases short and J 7 bases short, with 15 bases between. DNA for the CDR3: TGTGCCAGCAGCCCCGCAGGGTCCGAAGAGCAGTACTTC. Amino acid sequence: CASSPAGSEEQYF.

The V gene is TRBV27, the J gene TRBJ1-5; tentatively, D is TRBD1 (5 bases). Per the germline V gene, CDR1 is MNHEY and CDR2 is SMNVEV (reference sequence). V lost 6 bases to trimming and J lost 3 bases, with 12 bases between them. The length of the CDR3 is 14 residues. CDR3 DNA sequence: TGTGCCAGCAGCCCGGTGGGGCTCAATCAGCCCCAGCATTTT. Amino acids: CASSPVGLNQPQHF.

The gene calls are TRBV12-3 or TRBV12-4 and TRBJ1-1; D possibly corresponds to TRBD1 (5 bases). The CDR3 totals 13 residues. Between the trimmed V and J ends, which lost 5 bases and 10 bases, there was a span of 17 bases. CDR3 sequence reads: CASSPQDQSRAFF. In DNA form, the CDR3 reads TGTGCCAGCAGTCCACAGGACCAATCTAGAGCTTTCTTT.

This clone was seen just once. This sequence joins TRBV4-1 and TRBJ2-5; D may be TRBD1 (5 bases). CDR3 length: 16 amino acids. The V gene's germline CDR1 is MGHRA and CDR2 YSYEKL. The germline V and J ends were trimmed by 0 bases and 7 bases, with 18 bases remaining between them. The DNA of the CDR3 is TGCGCCAGCAGCCAAGAGGTTCAACAGGCACCAGGGACCCAGTACTTC. This encodes CASSQEVQQAPGTQYF.

The rearrangement links TRBV30 to TRBJ1-5; unclear D gene. The CDR3 is made up of 12 amino acids. Germline lookup yields CDR1 GTSNPN and CDR2 SVGIG (reference sequence). Trimming pared 2 bases from V and 7 bases from J, leaving 9 bases between. The CDR3 spells CAWSSGHQPQHF. The CDR3 DNA follows: TGTGCCTGGAGTAGTGGCCACCAGCCCCAGCATTTT.

The chain employs TRBV5-6 and TRBJ1-1; D remains ambiguous. This CDR3 spans 12 amino acids. The germline CDR1 and CDR2 sequences are SGHDT and YYEEEE. V dropped 4 bases and J dropped 1 base, with 5 bases sitting between them. Here the CDR3 reads CASSNGNTEAFF. The CDR3 DNA is TGTGCCAGCAGCAACGGGAACACTGAAGCTTTCTTT. Combining the CDR3 with reference TRBV5-6 and TRBJ1-1 gives the whole variable domain DAGVTQSPTHLIKTRGQQVTLRCSPKSGHDTVSWYQQALGQGPQFIFQYYEEEERQRGNFPDRFSGHQFPNYSSELNVNALLLGDSALYLCASSNGNTEAFFGQGTRLTVV.

The gene calls are TRBV18 and TRBJ1-6; no reliable D call. V lost 4 bases and J 8 bases, leaving 15 bases between the germline ends. CDR3 length equals 15 residues. Germline lookup yields CDR1 KGHSH and CDR2 LQKENI. For the CDR3, the DNA is TGTGCCAGCTCACTTAATCGAGAATTTGATTCACCCCTCCACTTT. It specifies CASSLNREFDSPLHF.

The J gene is TRBJ2-1, the V gene TRBV9; 12 bases map to TRBD2. There are 15 residues in the CDR3. J lost 8 bases, V lost 4 bases, and 7 bases had no gene match. Per the germline V gene, CDR1 is SGDLS and CDR2 is YYNGEE. CDR3 amino acids: CASSSTSGREDEQFF. The CDR3 region has the DNA TGTGCCAGCAGCTCGACTAGCGGGAGAGAGGATGAGCAGTTCTTC. The complete variable domain, with remaining parts taken from reference TRBV9 and TRBJ2-1, reads DSGVTQTPKHLITATGQRVTLRCSPRSGDLSVYWYQQSLDQGLQFLIQYYNGEERAKGNILERFSAQQFPDLHSELNLSSLELGDSALYFCASSSTSGREDEQFFGPGTRLTVL.

The V gene is TRBV9, the J gene TRBJ1-3; 7 bases align to TRBD1. The CDR3 contains 15 residues. Trimming at V came to 7 bases and at J to 2 bases, leaving 9 bases not matched to a gene. Per the germline V gene, CDR1 is SGDLS and CDR2 is YYNGEE. CDR3 protein: CASGGGQGAGNTIYF. The DNA of the CDR3 is TGTGCCAGCGGCGGAGGGCAGGGGGCTGGAAACACCATATATTTT. Full variable domain (missing parts from reference TRBV9 and TRBJ1-3): DSGVTQTPKHLITATGQRVTLRCSPRSGDLSVYWYQQSLDQGLQFLIQYYNGEERAKGNILERFSAQQFPDLHSELNLSSLELGDSALYFCASGGGQGAGNTIYFGEGSWLTVV.

This clone was seen a handful of times. V gene TRBV7-9 combines with J gene TRBJ2-7; TRBD2 is a possible D gene (5 bases). The CDR3 consists of 12 residues. Trimming stripped 4 bases from V and 3 bases from J, with 7 bases between. From germline, CDR1 is SEHNR and CDR2 FQNEAQ (reference sequence). CDR3 loop: CASSSDYYEQYF. For the CDR3, the DNA is TGTGCCAGCAGCTCCGACTACTACGAGCAGTACTTC.

CDR3 bases: TGTGCCACCAGTGATCCGCACTTAGCCGGGGAGCTGTTTTTT. Amino acid sequence: CATSDPHLAGELFF. The chain has TRBV24-1 and TRBJ2-2; no definite D call. Trimming took off 3 bases at V and 6 bases at J, with 10 bases between the two ends. CDR3 length: 14 amino acids. Germline V lookup: CDR1 KGHDR, CDR2 SFDVKD.

The chain links TRBV4-1 to TRBJ1-6; no definite D call. V lost 0 bases and J lost 10, with 13 bases in between. The CDR3 loop spans 15 amino acids. From germline, CDR1 is MGHRA and CDR2 YSYEKL. The CDR3 sequence is CASSQDIGLESPLHF. CDR3 nucleotide sequence: TGCGCCAGCAGCCAAGATATCGGTCTTGAGTCACCCCTCCACTTT.

This clone showed up just once. The gene calls are TRBV15 and TRBJ2-7; D is unclear. Germline loops: CDR1 LNHNV, CDR2 YYDKDF (reference sequence). V lost 0 bases, J lost 4 bases, and 4 bases lay in between. This CDR3 region has 12 residues. The CDR3 region has the DNA TGTGCCACCAGCAGAGACAGGTACGAGCAGTACTTC. This sequence encodes CATSRDRYEQYF.

The chain is built from TRBV6-1 and TRBJ1-1; the match to TRBD1 covers 10 bases. The CDR3 length is 14 residues. V lost 3 bases to trimming and J lost 3 bases; unmatched junction nucleotides: 1. Germline V gene sequence: CDR1 MNHNS, CDR2 SASEGT. The CDR3 DNA reads TGTGCCAGCAGTGAGGGACAGGGGCACACTGAAGCTTTCTTT. Its protein is CASSEGQGHTEAFF.

This chain connects TRBV5-1 to TRBJ2-1; the match to TRBD2 covers 7 bases. The trim removed 3 bases at V and 2 bases at J, leaving 5 bases unmatched. Germline V gene data show CDR1 as SGHRS and CDR2 as YFSETQ. This CDR3 comprises 15 residues. CDR3 nucleotide sequence: TGCGCCAGCAGCTCCGGACTAGATGCCTACAATGAGCAGTTCTTC. It encodes CASSSGLDAYNEQFF.

The chain recombines TRBV24-1 with TRBJ2-3; 12 positions agree with TRBD1. The germline gives CDR1 KGHDR, CDR2 SFDVKD. This CDR3 contains 19 residues. With 2 bases clipped from V and 8 bases from J, the junction kept 16 bases outside the gene matches. The CDR3 loop reads CATSDWNGGTGGSSGTQYF. The CDR3 nucleotides read TGTGCCACCAGTGATTGGAACGGGGGGACAGGGGGCTCGAGTGGTACGCAGTATTTT.

The count of this clone is one. The chain employs TRBV7-2 and TRBJ1-1; 7 nucleotides align to TRBD1. J was trimmed by 6 bases and V by 2 bases; bases with no gene match: 9. The germline V gene encodes CDR1 SGHTA and CDR2 FQGNSA. CDR3 size: 15 residues. The CDR3 sequence: CASSLLRGLSAEAFF. The CDR3 DNA sequence: TGTGCCAGCAGCTTACTGAGGGGGCTAAGCGCTGAAGCTTTCTTT.

This rearrangement joins TRBV3-1 (or the pseudogene TRBV3-2) to TRBJ1-6; no reliable D call. V was trimmed by 1 base and J by 5 bases, leaving 6 bases between them. Germline V gives CDR1 LGHDT, CDR2 YNNKEL (reference sequence). The CDR3 runs to 14 residues. CDR3 loop: CASSQGLDNSPLHF. CDR3 DNA sequence: TGTGCCAGCAGCCAAGGGTTAGATAATTCACCCCTCCACTTT.

The chain has TRBV5-1 and TRBJ1-6; TRBD1 is a possible D gene (6 bases). The CDR3 has 15 residues. From germline, CDR1 is SGHRS and CDR2 YFSETQ. The V gene lost 0 bases and the J gene lost 7 bases, with 11 bases spanning the gap. The CDR3, as DNA: TGCGCCAGCAGCTTGGATAACAGGGCGAATTCACCCCTCCACTTT. Its protein is CASSLDNRANSPLHF.

Only one count was recorded for this clone. The chain is built from TRBV27 and TRBJ2-3; 9 nucleotides align to TRBD2. J lost 1 base, V lost 1 base, and 0 bases had no gene match. The germline V gene encodes CDR1 MNHEY and CDR2 SMNVEV (reference sequence). This CDR3 has 15 residues. CDR3 protein: CASSLWTSGTDTQYF. As DNA, the CDR3 is TGTGCCAGCAGTTTATGGACTAGCGGCACAGATACGCAGTATTTT.

The rearrangement joins TRBV28 to TRBJ2-7, with 8 bases aligning to TRBD1. CDR1 is MDHEN, CDR2 SYDVKM, per germline. The CDR3 spans 15 residues. J gave up 2 bases and V 7 bases, and 10 bases lay outside the gene matches. The CDR3, as DNA: TGTGCCAGCACCGGAACGACAGGGGTTGCCTACGAGCAGTACTTC. Its translation: CASTGTTGVAYEQYF.

V is TRBV7-9 and J is TRBJ2-7; 10 bases align to TRBD2. The CDR3 has 15 amino acids. Trimming at V came to 1 base and at J to 5 bases, leaving 5 bases not matched to a gene. Germline loops: CDR1 SEHNR, CDR2 FQNEAQ (reference sequence). This CDR3 reads CASSLGLAGVDEQYF. CDR3 in DNA: TGTGCCAGCAGCTTAGGTCTAGCGGGAGTCGACGAGCAGTACTTC.

This sequence joins TRBV5-5 and TRBJ1-5; D gene unclear. V dropped 2 bases and J dropped 0 bases, with 12 bases sitting between them. This CDR3 contains 16 residues. The germline CDR1 and CDR2 sequences are SGHKS and YYEKEE (reference sequence). CDR3 loop: CASSFTTHNSNQPQHF. The CDR3 nucleotides read TGTGCCAGCAGCTTCACTACCCACAATAGCAATCAGCCCCAGCATTTT.

This clone was observed once. Within the sample, other DNA sequences also encode this same CDR3. The J gene is TRBJ2-7, the V gene TRBV19; 9 positions match TRBD1. The junction had 13 bases not matched to a gene; V was cut back by 10 bases and J by 6 bases. CDR1 and CDR2 (germline): LNHDA, SQIVND (reference sequence). The CDR3 spans 14 residues. The CDR3 loop reads CATRPDRGSPEQYF. The CDR3 coding sequence is TGTGCCACCCGCCCCGACAGGGGGTCGCCCGAGCAGTACTTC. Full variable domain (outside the CDR3, taken from reference TRBV19 and TRBJ2-7): DGGITQSPKYLFRKEGQNVTLSCEQNLNHDAMYWYRQDPGQGLRLIYYSQIVNDFQKGDIAEGYSVSREKKESFPLTVTSAQKNPTAFYLCATRPDRGSPEQYFGPGTRLTVT.

The J gene is TRBJ2-7, the V gene TRBV2; possibly TRBD1 for D (6 bases). Per the germline V gene, CDR1 is SNHLY and CDR2 is FYNNEI. Trimming removed 7 bases from V and 3 bases from J, with 16 bases in between. The CDR3 is 14 residues long. In DNA form, the CDR3 reads TGTGCCAGCATGTCGTTAAGAGGGGGCTACGAGCAGTACTTC. Protein sequence: CASMSLRGGYEQYF. Drawing the rest from reference TRBV2 and TRBJ2-7, the complete variable domain is EPEVTQTPSHQVTQMGQEVILRCVPISNHLYFYWYRQILGQKVEFLVSFYNNEISEKSEIFDDQFSVERPDGSNFTLKIRSTKLEDSAMYFCASMSLRGGYEQYFGPGTRLTVT.

The chain couples TRBV28 to TRBJ2-3, with 8 bases aligning to TRBD2. V shed 4 bases, J shed 2 bases, and the junction held 11 bases outside the gene matches. The CDR3 sequence is 17 residues long. Germline values: CDR1 MDHEN, CDR2 SYDVKM. DNA of the CDR3: TGTGCCAGCAGTTCGTCCCCCCCAGCGGGAGACACAGATACGCAGTATTTT. Translated, it gives CASSSSPPAGDTDTQYF.

This clone was counted a few times. The chain recombines TRBV30 with TRBJ1-2, with D perhaps matching TRBD1 (5 bases). This CDR3 comprises 14 residues. V was clipped by 0 bases and J by 5 bases, with 13 bases between them. Germline lookup yields CDR1 GTSNPN and CDR2 SVGIG (reference sequence). The DNA for the CDR3 is TGTGCCTGGAGTGTTGATAGGACACTATATGGCTACACCTTC. This sequence encodes CAWSVDRTLYGYTF.

This clone occurred a few times. The rearrangement joins TRBV11-2 to TRBJ2-2, with 7 bases identical to TRBD2. Germline V lookup: CDR1 SGHAT, CDR2 FQNNGV. The V segment lost 1 base and the J segment 0 bases; nucleotides outside the gene matches: 11. The CDR3 spans 19 residues. CDR3 sequence: CASSLAQPAGVSNTGELFF. In nucleotides, the CDR3 is TGTGCCAGCAGCTTAGCTCAACCCGCGGGAGTCTCGAACACCGGGGAGCTGTTTTTT.

This clone was observed a handful of times. The chain carries TRBV9 and TRBJ2-7; 10 nucleotides line up with TRBD1. Germline assignment: CDR1 SGDLS and CDR2 YYNGEE. With V trimmed by 4 bases and J by 0 bases, 7 bases remained unmatched. This CDR3 has 16 amino acids. The DNA for the CDR3 is TGTGCCAGCAGCATTGGGACAGGGGCTTTCTCCTACGAGCAGTACTTC. Its protein is CASSIGTGAFSYEQYF.

The V gene is TRBV5-1, the J gene TRBJ1-6; TRBD1 agrees at 7 bases. Unmatched junction bases numbered 7, after V lost 4 bases and J lost 9 bases. Germline lookup yields CDR1 SGHRS and CDR2 YFSETQ. CDR3 length equals 14 residues. The CDR3 DNA is TGCGCCAGCAGCCGCGACAGGGACGGTTCACCCCTCCACTTT. It yields the protein CASSRDRDGSPLHF.

The genes are TRBV27 and TRBJ2-3; a possible D gene is TRBD2 (5 bases). CDR3 length: 16 amino acids. Germline-derived CDR1 and CDR2 are MNHEY and SMNVEV (reference sequence). Trimming removed 4 bases from V and 6 bases from J, with 20 bases in between. This CDR3 reads CASSWTRGWALDTQYF. The CDR3 DNA is TGTGCCAGCAGTTGGACCCGAGGGTGGGCCTTGGATACGCAGTATTTT.